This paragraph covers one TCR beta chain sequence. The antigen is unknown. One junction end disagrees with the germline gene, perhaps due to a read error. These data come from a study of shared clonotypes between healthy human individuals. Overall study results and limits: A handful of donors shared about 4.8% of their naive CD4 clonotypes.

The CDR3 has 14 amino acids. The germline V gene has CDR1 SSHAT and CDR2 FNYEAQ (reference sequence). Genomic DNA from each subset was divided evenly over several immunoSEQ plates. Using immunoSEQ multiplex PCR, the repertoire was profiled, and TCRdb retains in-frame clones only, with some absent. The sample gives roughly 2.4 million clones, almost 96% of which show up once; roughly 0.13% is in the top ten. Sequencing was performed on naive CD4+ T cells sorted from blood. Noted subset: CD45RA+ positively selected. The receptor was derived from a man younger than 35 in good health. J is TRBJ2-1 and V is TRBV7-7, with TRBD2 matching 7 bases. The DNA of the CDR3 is TGTGCTAGCAGCTCGGGACTACCGGGCGATGAGCAGTTCTTC. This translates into CASSSGLPGDEQFF.